The 16 T cell receptor beta chains reported below all come from one sample, sequenced in a study of post-analysis software for immune sequencing data. General study results and limits: TRBV segments more frequent in patients than in controls numbered several and included TRBV5-6, TRBV5-1 and TRBV20-1.

Built from TCR beta cDNA, the libraries had unique molecular identifiers in them. One entry per CDR3 protein, called by TCRdb with MiXCR from the PCR reads. The sample records 150,000 to 200,000 distinct CDR3 sequences, about 30% being singletons. These receptors' antigens are unknown. The sample was blood. These receptors originate from a girl aged 5-17 years with multiple sclerosis.

This clonotype was seen ten or more times. This sequence joins TRBV10-3 and TRBJ1-5; 7 bases match TRBD1. The germline V gene encodes CDR1 ENHRY and CDR2 SYGVKD. Germline trimming cut 3 bases from V and 1 base from J; bases unmatched to any gene: 3. The CDR3 is made up of 15 amino acids. CDR3 bases: TGTGCCATCAGTGATGACAGGGACAGCAATCAGCCCCAGCATTTT. Protein product: CAISDDRDSNQPQHF.

This clonotype appeared many times. The genes are TRBV10-3 and TRBJ2-7, with D perhaps TRBD2 (6 bases). The V end was cut by 1 base, the J end by 1 base, with 11 bases between. The CDR3 contains 15 residues. CDR1 ENHRY and CDR2 SYGVKD come from the germline V gene. The CDR3, as DNA: TGTGCCATCAGTGAGTGGGAGGATCCTTCCTACGAGCAGTACTTC. Protein sequence: CAISEWEDPSYEQYF.

V gene TRBV4-2 combines with J gene TRBJ1-6; possible D gene TRBD1, 5 bases. Germline CDR1 LGHNA, CDR2 YNFKEQ. With 6 bases removed from V and 5 bases from J, the gap between germline ends came to 17 bases. The CDR3 has 16 residues. CDR3 protein: CASRATGGVNNSPLHF. CDR3 coding DNA: TGTGCCAGCAGGGCGACCGGGGGAGTCAATAATTCACCCCTCCACTTT.

This clonotype has ten or more counts. V usage is TRBV9 and J usage is TRBJ2-1, with D perhaps matching TRBD1 or TRBD2 (5 bases each). Deletions cut 0 bases from V and 9 bases from J, with 19 bases between. The V gene's germline CDR1 is SGDLS and CDR2 YYNGEE. This CDR3 region has 16 residues. For the CDR3, the DNA is TGTGCCAGCAGCGTAGCCCCAACCCGAGCAGGGAGTGAGCAGTTCTTC. Translating it yields CASSVAPTRAGSEQFF.

With respect to this clonotype: A much larger clone is a single base away; this may be a read error. The chain is built from TRBV4-1 and TRBJ1-4; a possible D gene is TRBD1 (6 bases). The germline V gene encodes CDR1 MGHRA and CDR2 YSYEKL. The CDR3 loop spans 15 amino acids. V was trimmed by 2 bases and J by 6 bases, leaving 13 bases between them. CDR3 sequence (DNA): TGCGCCAGCAGCCAAAGACAAGGGGGAGATGAAAAACTGTTTTTT. Amino acids: CASSQRQGGDEKLFF.

This clonotype was counted at least ten times. The V gene is TRBV7-9, the J gene TRBJ2-1; tentatively, D is TRBD1 (5 bases). The CDR3 is made up of 16 amino acids. The V gene lost 5 bases and the J gene lost 4 bases, with 18 bases spanning the gap. Germline lookup yields CDR1 SEHNR and CDR2 FQNEAQ (reference sequence). The CDR3 nucleotides are TGTGCCAGCAGCGCCCCGTCCAGGGTGGGATACAATGAGCAGTTCTTC. It codes for CASSAPSRVGYNEQFF.

J is TRBJ1-1 and V is TRBV9; D is unresolved. Germline V lookup: CDR1 SGDLS, CDR2 YYNGEE. The CDR3 loop spans 15 amino acids. Trimming shortened V by 0 bases and J by 10 bases, and 19 bases separated the two germline ends. The CDR3 sequence: CASSVAAGDRGVAFF. The CDR3 region has the DNA TGTGCCAGCAGCGTAGCGGCTGGAGATCGGGGTGTAGCTTTCTTT.

The table lists this clonotype with a few counts. The rearrangement joins TRBV28 to TRBJ2-7, with D perhaps being TRBD1 or TRBD2 (5 bases each). The end of the DNA is better explained by TRBJ2-5, so the J call may be wrong. The CDR3 has 17 amino acids. The germline CDR1 and CDR2 sequences are MDHEN and SYDVKM. This chain's CDR3 is CASRPQKGSISLGTQYF. CDR3 sequence (DNA): TGTGCCAGCAGACCACAAAAGGGGAGTATAAGCCTGGGGACCCAGTACTTC.

The chain uses TRBV3-1 and TRBJ1-1; D is unclear. The V gene's germline CDR1 is LGHDT and CDR2 YNNKEL (reference sequence). This CDR3 has 14 residues. With 2 bases removed from V and 4 bases from J, the gap between germline ends came to 11 bases. Written as DNA, the CDR3 is TGTGCCAGCAGCCAAATGTCCGGGGTCACTGAAGCTTTCTTT. This sequence encodes CASSQMSGVTEAFF.

Points on this clonotype: Its ends do not fully match the called genes, so a read error is possible. The CDR3 is CASSYTQGGSNQPRHF. DNA of the CDR3: TGTGCCAGCAGTTACACACAGGGAGGGAGCAATCAGCCCCGGCATTTT. The V gene is TRBV6-6, the J gene TRBJ1-5, with D possibly being TRBD1 (6 bases). The CDR3 loop spans 16 amino acids. Germline CDR1 reads MNHNY; CDR2 reads SVGAGI (reference sequence).

Comments on this clonotype: Possible read error: a much larger clone is one base away. V gene TRBV5-1 combines with J gene TRBJ2-7; 8 bases line up with TRBD1. This CDR3 region has 14 residues. V lost 5 bases to trimming and J lost 2 bases; unmatched junction nucleotides: 6. Looked up from germline, CDR1 is SGHRS and CDR2 is YFSETQ. This CDR3 is CASRGQGDPYEQYF. The CDR3 DNA follows: TGCGCCAGCAGAGGACAGGGAGACCCCTACGAGCAGTACTTC.

This clonotype occurred many times. The chain links TRBV27 to TRBJ2-3, with D hard to call. This CDR3 is 13 amino acids long. The V end lost 3 bases, the J end lost 2 bases, and 6 bases lay between the germline ends. In germline, CDR1 is MNHEY, CDR2 SMNVEV (reference sequence). The CDR3 loop is CASSLAYTDTQYF. The CDR3 coding sequence is TGTGCCAGCAGTTTGGCCTACACAGATACGCAGTATTTT.

As for this clonotype: Just one base apart from a much larger clone, this may be a read error. The chain couples TRBV19 to TRBJ2-7; 7 nucleotides agree with TRBD2. V was clipped by 8 bases and J by 3 bases; unmatched bases: 7. CDR3 length: 13 residues. CDR1 is LNHDA and CDR2 is SQIVND in the germline V gene (reference sequence). Here the CDR3 DNA reads TGTGCCAGTGCCCGGGGAGGGGACTACGAGCAGTACTTC. It specifies CASARGGDYEQYF.

The J gene is TRBJ2-7, the V gene TRBV27, with 7 positions matching TRBD1. CDR3 size: 13 residues. The V segment lost 8 bases and the J segment 2 bases; nucleotides outside the gene matches: 6. Germline CDR1 and CDR2: MNHEY and SMNVEV (reference sequence). The CDR3 spells CASLRGRPYEQYF. The CDR3 coding sequence is TGTGCCAGCCTAAGGGGGCGCCCCTACGAGCAGTACTTC.

This clonotype was seen repeatedly, ten times or more. This chain connects TRBV2 to TRBJ2-1; 7 bases match TRBD2. This CDR3 is built from 15 residues. Losses at the gene ends were 6 bases for V and 1 base for J; bases not matched to a gene: 6. Germline values: CDR1 SNHLY, CDR2 FYNNEI. CDR3 sequence reads: CASSATGGSYNEQFF. As DNA, the CDR3 is TGTGCCAGCAGCGCGACGGGAGGTTCCTACAATGAGCAGTTCTTC.

This clonotype was counted once. A clone one base away is much larger, so this may be a read error. V usage is TRBV15 and J usage is TRBJ2-7, with a weak D call TRBD1 (5 bases). The CDR3 consists of 13 residues. In germline, CDR1 is LNHNV, CDR2 YYDKDF (reference sequence). CDR3 sequence reads: CATGREVRDEQYF. CDR3 nucleotide sequence: TGTGCCACCGGCAGAGAAGTCAGGGACGAGCAGTACTTC.